This T cell receptor beta chain comes out of a study of T cell responses to AZD1222 COVID-19 vaccine (dated by TCRdb to about 2021). About the study as a whole: AZD1222 recipients given second doses at about 4 weeks or at about 12 weeks were pooled, since spike-specific TCR depth and breadth were not found to differ between the two schedules. A total of 230 to 250 trial participants underwent TCR sequencing, of whom about 210 received two doses of AZD1222 and about 25 received two doses of the MenACWY control vaccine. Enrollment into the trials was organized by age into subgroups of 18-55, 56-69 and 70-plus years, and those subgroups contained about 160, 30 and 59 TCR-sequenced participants, respectively.

Reading the label with the study, this specimen's time point is: baseline before first vaccination. The vaccinee samples were drawn from two UK trials, COV001 and COV002, one of which was a single-blind randomized controlled phase 2/3 trial testing AZD1222 (ChAdOx1 nCoV-19) in healthy adults. For TCRbeta chain sequencing, PBMC samples from trial participants were taken at day 0 and at day 28 after the second dose. Concerning this clone itself: Its specific antigen is unknown. The record has no base qualities; no much larger clone is one base away.

The research as a whole found: Conclusions about previously exposed vaccinees are limited because only six or seven AZD1222 recipients were SARS-CoV-2 seropositive at baseline. Reportedly, close to half of the unique spike-specific TCRs recognized epitopes lying outside the regions that are mutated in the B.1.351 and B.1.1.7 variants. In the small 56-69-year group, the increase in depth fell short of significance, most likely because of low power. Because no day 14 peak-response samples were available, the repertoires could be characterized only after the peak T cell response. Most participants were white British and females outnumbered males, and the authors suggested that clonal diversity may have been underestimated. A significant rise in spike-specific TCR breadth and depth was observed after two AZD1222 doses relative to day 0 and relative to MenACWY recipients. CD4 TCRs associated with the vaccine covered the entire spike protein, and the dominant responses were in regions 160-218 and 743-854.

The CDR3 regions of human TCRbeta chains were analyzed by immunosequencing. Processing in the source paper ran as follows. TCRs in the repertoires were matched against a reference library of SARS-CoV-2-specific TCRs that had been generated with the MIRA antigen-specificity platform. Breadth meant the fraction of unique TCRs that were SARS-CoV-2-associated, whereas depth meant the fraction of total T cells that were SARS-CoV-2-associated. Each spike-specific TCR was assigned to its reactive spike region and to a CD4 or CD8 class using the MIRA data. Log10-transformed breadth and depth values were compared by one-way ANOVA with Sidak's multiple comparisons tests. TCRdb provides this immuneACCESS table in a form limited to in-frame rearrangements. Some clones are lacking; in checked studies, under half of them reflect an unresolved V gene, and why the rest are absent is not known. The D gene and trimming were derived from the DNA, and the V and J assignments and clone size from that table. The sample includes over 130,000 clones, with about nine tenths observed a single time. Jointly, the top ten make up about 5% of the sample.

For CDR1 and CDR2, the germline V gene (reference sequence) lists WNHNN and SYGVQD. At the junction V is shortened by 6 bases and J by 8 bases, with 14 bases in between. Taken from cysteine to phenylalanine, the CDR3 has 13 residues. Only CDR3 DNA is held: 39 bases, read in frame from base 1. The V gene is TRBV10-1 and the J gene is TRBJ2-1; a confident D gene designation cannot be given. The source of this sequence is an adult in good health. This specimen consisted of peripheral blood, obtained on day 0 of AZD1222 vaccination. The nucleotide sequence reads TGCGCCAGCAGCCAAGAGTTCCTCGATGAGCAGTTCTTC. This gives the protein CASSQEFLDEQFF.